This record concerns one T cell receptor beta chain sequence. CD45RO-negative cells were positively selected for CCR7, leaving out terminally differentiated effector memory CD45RA+ cells. Donors, without exception, were Caucasian adults residing in Nashville, Tennessee. TCRdb's table, derived via immunoSEQ multiplex PCR, lists solely in-frame clones and lacks some. The table lists about 2.1 million clones, about 93% of them singletons. V was shortened by 4 bases and J by 3 bases, with 22 bases between the two germline ends. The germline CDR1 and CDR2 sequences are MNHEY and SMNVEV (reference sequence). CDR3 length: 18 residues. This sample is part of a study of shared clonotypes between healthy human individuals.

Sequenced material: naive CD8+ T cells from PBMCs. The chain uses TRBV27 and TRBJ2-1; D gene unclear. This sequence originates from a man aged 18 to 30 in good health. Some clones in this sample may be carry-over from other donors' samples. CDR3 region: CASSSIIKREAIYNEQFF. CDR3 sequence (DNA): TGTGCCAGCAGTTCAATTATTAAAAGAGAGGCGATCTACAATGAGCAGTTCTTC.